In its sample, the clone carrying this T cell receptor beta chain was seen a few times. This sample was taken from a study of yellow fever vaccine responses in identical twins. TCRdb reprocessed the RT-PCR reads with MiXCR, giving one entry per CDR3 protein. The sample holds over a thousand distinct CDR3 sequences, around 83% seen once. The sequence came from a woman aged 18-29 years who received the yellow fever vaccine. This specimen consisted of T cells from blood (PBMCs), unsorted or a sorted subset (not recorded which), obtained before or after yellow fever vaccination (not recorded which).

In nucleotides, the CDR3 is TGTGCCAGCAGTTTCAGGGGACCGGGACTATTCGTTGTCAATGAGCAGTTCTTC. Translated: CASSFRGPGLFVVNEQFF. The J gene is TRBJ2-1, the V gene TRBV28, with a weak D call TRBD2 (7 bases). The CDR3 runs to 18 residues. Trimming left V 3 bases short and J 6 bases short, with 24 bases between. Germline V CDR1 and CDR2: MDHEN, SYDVKM.